This T cell receptor (beta chain) was recovered during a study of OX40 agonist ivuxolimab in advanced cancers. On the study more broadly: Among those treated, three patients had partial responses, one with hepatocellular carcinoma and two with cutaneous melanoma.

The CDR3 runs 18 residues. After removal of 2 bases from V and 10 bases from J, the junction contained 16 bases not matched to a gene. The assay was immunoSEQ multiplex PCR, and TCRdb's table has in-frame clones only and misses some. The repertoire holds about 94,000 clones, with 94% as singletons. The TCR comes from an adult with an advanced solid tumor such as melanoma, head and neck, liver or kidney cancer. The gene calls are TRBV23-1 and TRBJ2-1, with 11 bases that match TRBD2. TRBV23-1 is assigned to the ORF class and has an uncertain function. The sample here was CD4+ or CD8+ T cells sorted from blood, taken in a trial of the OX40 agonist ivuxolimab. This chain's CDR3 is CASSQPPQGASGRCEQFF. As DNA, the CDR3 is TGCGCCAGCAGTCAACCCCCCCAGGGGGCTAGCGGGAGGTGCGAGCAGTTCTTC.